The next 30 T cell receptor beta chains were all read from a single sample in a study of blood T cell repertoires in COVID-19. Only in-frame clones appear in the TCRdb table, and some are missing; sequencing was by immunoSEQ multiplex PCR. The sample gives around 95,000 clones, about 85% of which show up once; around 15% is in the top ten. The sample comprised peripheral blood. These receptors originate from a man aged 45 to 65 with active or convalescent COVID-19.

The J gene is TRBJ2-1, the V gene TRBV24-1, with no clear D. The CDR3 sequence is 12 residues long. From germline, CDR1 is KGHDR and CDR2 SFDVKD. V lost 6 bases and J lost 8, with 10 bases in between. CDR3 region: CATSSGSHEQFF. In nucleotides, the CDR3 is TGTGCCACCAGTTCTGGCAGTCATGAGCAGTTCTTC.

The chain employs TRBV6-5 and TRBJ1-1; D unresolved. Germline V gives CDR1 MNHEY, CDR2 SVGAGI. This CDR3 has 16 amino acids. Trimming stripped 0 bases from V and 1 base from J, with 12 bases between. CDR3 coding DNA: TGTGCCAGCAGTTACTCGATCGCCAGGCCGAACACTGAAGCTTTCTTT. Encoded protein: CASSYSIARPNTEAFF.

This clone was seen a handful of times. This chain joins TRBV27 and TRBJ2-7; 10 nucleotides line up with TRBD1. This CDR3 comprises 15 residues. CDR1 is MNHEY, CDR2 SMNVEV, per germline (reference sequence). The ends lost 6 bases at V and 6 bases at J; junction bases unmatched: 11. The DNA of the CDR3 is TGTGCCAGCAGCTTGACAGGGGGCGGGCGGGGCGAGCAGTACTTC. Residues: CASSLTGGGRGEQYF.

V gene TRBV5-1 combines with J gene TRBJ1-3; 11 nucleotides agree with TRBD1. CDR1 SGHRS and CDR2 YFSETQ come from the germline V gene. Losses at the gene ends were 1 base for V and 3 bases for J; bases not matched to a gene: 3. CDR3 length: 16 amino acids. The CDR3 sequence: CASSLRGQGDGNTIYF. The CDR3 DNA reads TGCGCCAGCAGCTTGAGGGGACAGGGGGATGGAAACACCATATATTTT.

The rearrangement links TRBV19 to TRBJ1-5, with TRBD1 identical over 7 bases. In germline, CDR1 is LNHDA, CDR2 SQIVND (reference sequence). The CDR3 runs 16 residues. Unmatched junction bases numbered 17, after V lost 7 bases and J lost 8 bases. The CDR3 region has the DNA TGTGCCAGTACCTGGACAGGTGACTATGGGGATAAGCCCCAGCATTTT. It codes for CASTWTGDYGDKPQHF.

CDR3 in DNA: TGCGCCAGCAGCTACGACAGGGCTAACTATGGCTACACCTTC. Protein: CASSYDRANYGYTF. The chain couples TRBV5-1 to TRBJ1-2; 7 nucleotides line up with TRBD1. Germline-derived CDR1 and CDR2 are SGHRS and YFSETQ. The J segment lost 0 bases and the V segment lost 3 bases, leaving 2 bases of the junction unmatched. The CDR3 is 14 residues long.

This clone was detected only a few times. The J gene is TRBJ2-6, the V gene TRBV10-3; D ambiguous. The V end lost 6 bases, the J end lost 0 bases, and 12 bases lay between the germline ends. Germline CDR1 reads ENHRY; CDR2 reads SYGVKD. The CDR3 loop spans 16 amino acids. The CDR3 spells CAISETFNSGANVLTF. The CDR3 coding sequence is TGTGCCATCAGCGAGACATTTAACTCTGGGGCCAACGTCCTGACTTTC.

The CDR3 DNA reads TGTGCCAGCAGCGTAAGCATCCTCGGAGGGCCGAAGGGCTACACCTTC. It codes for CASSVSILGGPKGYTF. V is TRBV11-2 and J is TRBJ1-2; D ambiguous. This CDR3 spans 16 amino acids. The ends were cut back, 5 bases at V and 8 bases at J, with 24 bases in the middle. Germline CDR1 SGHAT, CDR2 FQNNGV.

The chain recombines TRBV28 with TRBJ1-1; 9 positions agree with TRBD1. The germline V gene encodes CDR1 MDHEN and CDR2 SYDVKM. The CDR3 spans 15 residues. The J segment lost 5 bases and the V segment lost 6 bases, leaving 10 bases of the junction unmatched. The chain's CDR3 is CASSRHRGRRTEAFF. CDR3 DNA sequence: TGTGCCAGCAGCCGCCACAGGGGGCGGCGGACTGAAGCTTTCTTT. Full variable domain (missing parts from reference TRBV28 and TRBJ1-1): DVKVTQSSRYLVKRTGEKVFLECVQDMDHENMFWYRQDPGLGLRLIYFSYDVKMKEKGDIPEGYSVSREKKERFSLILESASTNQTSMYLCASSRHRGRRTEAFFGQGTRLTVV.

This chain joins TRBV5-1 and TRBJ1-5; a weak D match, TRBD1 (6 bases). CDR3 size: 13 residues. V lost 0 bases, J lost 5 bases, and 6 bases lay in between. The V gene's germline CDR1 is SGHRS and CDR2 YFSETQ. The CDR3 bases are TGCGCCAGCAGCTTGGACAGGGATCAGCCCCAGCATTTT. Protein: CASSLDRDQPQHF.

This chain connects TRBV6-5 to TRBJ2-1, with 9 bases that match TRBD1. The CDR3 runs 14 residues. Per the germline V gene, CDR1 is MNHEY and CDR2 is SVGAGI. The V gene end was trimmed by 7 bases and the J gene end by 10 bases; junction bases not matched to a gene: 11. CDR3 region: CASIRDREVGEQFF. CDR3 in DNA: TGTGCCAGCATCCGGGACAGGGAGGTAGGCGAGCAGTTCTTC.

This sequence joins TRBV6-4 and TRBJ2-1, with TRBD2 identical over 8 bases. The CDR3 totals 15 residues. V was clipped by 5 bases and J by 8 bases; unmatched bases: 11. Germline values: CDR1 MRHNA, CDR2 SNTAGT. The CDR3 is CASSLQASGWDEQFF. In nucleotides, the CDR3 is TGTGCCAGCAGTCTTCAGGCTAGCGGGTGGGATGAGCAGTTCTTC.

The chain links TRBV11-3 to TRBJ2-7; 9 nucleotides agree with TRBD2. Trimming cost V 0 bases and J 6 bases; bases outside gene matches: 3. This CDR3 comprises 14 residues. Germline V gene sequence: CDR1 SGHNT, CDR2 YENEEA. The CDR3 sequence: CASSLDSGSFEQYF. CDR3 DNA: TGTGCCAGCAGCTTAGATAGCGGGAGTTTCGAGCAGTACTTC. The full variable domain, with the rest looked up from reference TRBV11-3 and TRBJ2-7, is EAGVVQSPRYKIIEKKQPVAFWCNPISGHNTLYWYLQNLGQGPELLIRYENEEAVDDSQLPKDRFSAERLKGVDSTLKIQPAELGDSAVYLCASSLDSGSFEQYFGPGTRLTVT.

The V gene is TRBV3-1 (or the pseudogene TRBV3-2), the J gene TRBJ2-5, with TRBD2 matching over 12 bases. This CDR3 is 17 amino acids long. Unmatched junction bases numbered 10, after V lost 3 bases and J lost 5 bases. Germline loops: CDR1 LGHDT, CDR2 YNNKEL (reference sequence). The CDR3 DNA reads TGTGCCAGCAGCCAGGAGACTAGCGGGAGAATCGTGGAGACCCAGTACTTC. This encodes CASSQETSGRIVETQYF.

This rearrangement joins TRBV6-5 to TRBJ1-1; D is ambiguous. The CDR3 is 13 amino acids. The V end was cut by 8 bases, the J end by 8 bases, with 18 bases between. Per the germline V gene, CDR1 is MNHEY and CDR2 is SVGAGI. The CDR3 loop reads CASRVFPGAEAFF. The CDR3 DNA reads TGTGCCAGCCGCGTTTTCCCGGGAGCCGAAGCTTTCTTT.

The J gene is TRBJ2-7, the V gene TRBV3-1 (or the pseudogene TRBV3-2); 13 nucleotides line up with TRBD2. In germline, CDR1 is LGHDT, CDR2 YNNKEL (reference sequence). The V segment lost 2 bases and the J segment 7 bases; nucleotides outside the gene matches: 5. The CDR3 is 15 residues long. CDR3 in amino acids: CASSQRTSGSEEQYF. DNA for the CDR3: TGTGCCAGCAGCCAACGGACTAGCGGGAGTGAAGAGCAGTACTTC.

CDR3 in DNA: TGTGCCAGCAGCTTGGTAGCGGGAGACAACGAGCAGTACTTC. It encodes CASSLVAGDNEQYF. The chain joins TRBV5-4 to TRBJ2-7; 9 nucleotides align to TRBD2. In germline, CDR1 is SGHNT, CDR2 YYREEE (reference sequence). The CDR3 extends over 14 amino acids. After removal of 0 bases from V and 5 bases from J, the junction contained 3 bases not matched to a gene.

The J gene is TRBJ1-4, the V gene TRBV4-1; 7 bases agree with TRBD1. CDR3 length: 17 amino acids. Trimming took 1 base from V and 10 from J; bases not matched to a gene: 15. Germline lookup yields CDR1 MGHRA and CDR2 YSYEKL. The CDR3 reads CASSQVPTGQPGVKLFF. The CDR3 DNA reads as TGCGCCAGCAGCCAAGTCCCCACGGGACAGCCCGGAGTAAAACTGTTTTTT.

The rearrangement uses TRBV28 and TRBJ1-2, with TRBD1 matching 8 bases. Losses at the gene ends were 5 bases for V and 5 bases for J; bases not matched to a gene: 10. CDR1 and CDR2 (germline): MDHEN, SYDVKM. The CDR3 runs to 15 residues. The chain's CDR3 is CASSPRQGNRYGYTF. CDR3 bases: TGTGCCAGCAGTCCTCGACAGGGGAATAGGTATGGCTACACCTTC.

The chain employs TRBV6-5 and TRBJ2-2; a possible D gene is TRBD1 (5 bases). Trimming took 5 bases from V and 7 from J, leaving 11 bases between them. Germline loops: CDR1 MNHEY, CDR2 SVGAGI. This CDR3 contains 13 residues. Written as DNA, the CDR3 is TGTGCCAGCAGTCTTCAGGGTATCGGGGAGCTGTTTTTT. It translates to CASSLQGIGELFF.

This clone occurred a few times. The CDR3 reads CASSQLDRQPNSPLHF. CDR3 in DNA: TGTGCCAGCAGCCAATTAGACCGACAGCCCAATTCACCCCTCCACTTT. The chain employs TRBV5-6 and TRBJ1-6, with a possible D match to TRBD1 (5 bases). There are 16 residues in the CDR3. Trimming stripped 4 bases from V and 7 bases from J, with 18 bases between. Looked up from germline, CDR1 is SGHDT and CDR2 is YYEEEE. The full variable domain, rest sourced from reference TRBV5-6 and TRBJ1-6, is DAGVTQSPTHLIKTRGQQVTLRCSPKSGHDTVSWYQQALGQGPQFIFQYYEEEERQRGNFPDRFSGHQFPNYSSELNVNALLLGDSALYLCASSQLDRQPNSPLHFGNGTRLTVT.

V usage is TRBV5-4 and J usage is TRBJ2-7, with TRBD2 as a possible D gene (5 bases). This CDR3 has 13 residues. The germline gives CDR1 SGHNT, CDR2 YYREEE (reference sequence). V was trimmed by 4 bases and J by 5 bases, leaving 13 bases between them. The CDR3 protein is CASSLRGNDEQYF. CDR3 DNA sequence: TGTGCCAGCAGCCTAAGAGGGAACGACGAGCAGTACTTC.

This chain links TRBV7-2 with TRBJ2-1; tentatively, D is TRBD1 (6 bases). The V gene lost 3 bases and the J gene lost 8 bases, with 14 bases spanning the gap. This CDR3 comprises 14 residues. In germline, CDR1 is SGHTA, CDR2 FQGNSA. This chain's CDR3 is CASSFRQDRYEQFF. For the CDR3, the DNA is TGTGCCAGCAGCTTCCGACAGGATCGCTATGAGCAGTTCTTC.

This chain connects TRBV6-1 to TRBJ2-5; perhaps TRBD1 as D (5 bases). This CDR3 region has 17 residues. Germline CDR1 and CDR2: MNHNS and SASEGT. Deletions cut 2 bases from V and 7 bases from J, with 23 bases between. The CDR3 DNA reads TGTGCCAGCAGTGAATCCCAGGTCCAGGGTTTAGTAGTGACCCAGTACTTC. Its translation: CASSESQVQGLVVTQYF.

The V and J genes are TRBV6-5 and TRBJ2-1; D ambiguous. The germline CDR1 and CDR2 sequences are MNHEY and SVGAGI. V lost 5 bases and J lost 1, with 9 bases in between. This CDR3 has 14 residues. Here the CDR3 reads CASSPLGSYNEQFF. As DNA, the CDR3 is TGTGCCAGCAGTCCGCTAGGTTCCTACAATGAGCAGTTCTTC.

The V call is TRBV18, the J call TRBJ1-2, with 12 bases fitting TRBD1. The V and J ends lost 6 bases and 2 bases, in that order; junction bases with no gene match: 10. The CDR3 length is 17 residues. CDR1 and CDR2 (germline): KGHSH, LQKENI. The CDR3 region is CASSLRDRGLANYGYTF. The DNA of the CDR3 is TGTGCCAGCTCCCTCCGGGACAGGGGGCTCGCGAACTATGGCTACACCTTC.

V gene TRBV28 combines with J gene TRBJ1-1; 7 bases line up with TRBD1. The germline CDR1 and CDR2 sequences are MDHEN and SYDVKM. V was clipped by 3 bases and J by 3 bases; unmatched bases: 7. The CDR3 spans 15 residues. DNA for the CDR3: TGTGCCAGCAGTTTCCCTGGCAGGGGGGACACTGAAGCTTTCTTT. It specifies CASSFPGRGDTEAFF.

CDR3 DNA: TGCGCCAGCAGCAGCGCGGGACGAGAGACCCAGTACTTC. This sequence encodes CASSSAGRETQYF. The chain links TRBV5-1 to TRBJ2-5; TRBD2 might be the D (6 bases). Germline-derived CDR1 and CDR2 are SGHRS and YFSETQ. Between the trimmed V and J ends, which lost 4 bases and 4 bases, there was a span of 11 bases. The CDR3 is 13 amino acids.

The chain uses TRBV7-9 and TRBJ1-2; TRBD1 matches 7 bases. V lost 5 bases to trimming and J lost 2 bases; unmatched junction nucleotides: 5. Germline CDR1 and CDR2: SEHNR and FQNEAQ (reference sequence). There are 14 residues in the CDR3. CDR3 DNA sequence: TGTGCCAGCAGCCCCACGACAGGGAACTATGGCTACACCTTC. The encoded protein is CASSPTTGNYGYTF. Using reference TRBV7-9 and TRBJ1-2 for the parts outside the CDR3, the full variable domain is DTGVSQNPRHKITKRGQNVTFRCDPISEHNRLYWYRQTLGQGPEFLTYFQNEAQLEKSRLLSDRFSAERPKGSFSTLEIQRTEQGDSAMYLCASSPTTGNYGYTFGSGTRLTVV.

A few counts support this clone. The rearrangement links TRBV30 to TRBJ2-7; perhaps TRBD1 as D (5 bases). Germline values: CDR1 GTSNPN, CDR2 SVGIG (reference sequence). The CDR3 spans 15 residues. With 0 bases removed from V and 3 bases from J, the gap between germline ends came to 15 bases. CDR3 nucleotides: TGTGCCTGGAGTGTACCCCCAGGGCAGGGCTACGAGCAGTACTTC. Amino acid sequence: CAWSVPPGQGYEQYF. Based on the CDR3 plus reference TRBV30 and TRBJ2-7, the full variable domain is SQTIHQWPATLVQPVGSPLSLECTVEGTSNPNLYWYRQAAGRGLQLLFYSVGIGQISSEVPQNLSASRPQDRQFILSSKKLLLSDSGFYLCAWSVPPGQGYEQYFGPGTRLTVT.